Detailed here is one T cell receptor beta chain. Method: immunoSEQ multiplex PCR; TCRdb's copy keeps in-frame clones and lacks some. The sample lists hundreds of thousands of clones; 80% to 90% were seen once. The CDR3 has 13 amino acids. Germline lookup yields CDR1 SGHNT and CDR2 YYREEE (reference sequence). V was pared by 3 bases and J by 0 bases, with 3 bases between. The sample is drawn from a study of blood T cell repertoires in COVID-19. The chain carries TRBV5-4 and TRBJ1-4, with unresolved D. Sequencing used peripheral blood. The source is a woman in her 30s with COVID-19, enrolled during active disease. CDR3 amino acids: CASSYTTNEKLFF. CDR3 in DNA: TGTGCCAGCAGCTACACAACTAATGAAAAACTGTTTTTT.